A selection of T cell receptor beta chains follows, all from one sample in a study of response to subunit inactivated influenza vaccine. TCRdb used MiXCR to reprocess the RT-PCR reads, holding one entry per CDR3 protein. The sample records 600,000 to 850,000 distinct CDR3 sequences, roughly 15% being singletons. Specimen: PBMCs from blood, collected 14 to 15 days before vaccination. The source of these receptors is a man aged 50-60 years who received an inactivated influenza vaccine. Both conserved end residues are part of each CDR3.

16	TRBJ2-7	TRBV5-1	CASSLALGREGYEQYF
15	TRBJ2-1	TRBV7-9	CASRGGGGIGREQFF
13	TRBJ2-3	TRBV12-3/TRBV12-4	CASSPRGGDTQYF
13	TRBJ1-2	TRBV7-9	CAISPGQNYGYTF
15	TRBJ2-3	TRBV12-3/TRBV12-4	CASSLASFERHTQYF
17	TRBJ2-1	TRBV7-2	CASSLAPVTSGGNEQFF
17	TRBJ2-1	TRBV9	CASSPRTSGTRSNEQFF
15	TRBJ2-1	TRBV5-1	CASSLTSGANNEQFF
17	TRBJ1-1	TRBV4-2	CASSQEVVAGANTEAFF
15	TRBJ2-1	TRBV4-3	CASSQESSSGNEQFF
13	TRBJ2-1	TRBV7-3	CASSGYNDNEQFF
12	TRBJ2-7	TRBV5-1	CASRLTGVEQYF
16	TRBJ2-2	TRBV4-2	CASSRIPGQGAGELFF
14	TRBJ1-1	TRBV6-1	CASSEALHRERAFF
15	TRBJ2-1	TRBV6-2/TRBV6-3	CASSRRGGLFNEQFF
15	TRBJ2-5	TRBV7-9	CASSLTSGGQETQYF
13	TRBJ1-1	TRBV5-6	CASSGRGALLRSF
16	TRBJ2-5	TRBV29-1	CSVGVGGRRSQETQYF
16	TRBJ2-3	TRBV27	CASSIGQGGSTDTQYF
17	TRBJ2-2	TRBV7-9	CASSPLGLAGNTGELFF
13	TRBJ1-2	TRBV7-2	CASSLNRVYGYTF
14	TRBJ1-4	TRBV7-2	CASSSQALGEKLFF
16	TRBJ2-3	TRBV6-2/TRBV6-3	CASSYSRDRGTDTQYF
15	TRBJ2-5	TRBV5-1	CASSLLGAIGETQYF
15	TRBJ2-1	TRBV10-3	CAITGGGPHYNEQFF
10	TRBJ1-1	TRBV29-1	CSVGTAEAFF
17	TRBJ2-4	TRBV4-3	CASSQDRNREFENIQYF
13	TRBJ2-3	TRBV20-1	CSAPSGITDTQYF
14	TRBJ2-1	TRBV4-1	CASSLGLGINEQFF
16	TRBJ2-7	TRBV7-9	CASSLTGQVSSYEQYF
15	TRBJ2-2	TRBV6-2/TRBV6-3	CASIESAGLAGELFF
13	TRBJ1-2	TRBV19	CASSTTGGDGYTF
10	TRBJ2-7	TRBV11-2	CAIGSYEHYF
16	TRBJ2-3	TRBV5-8	CASSFRFGVGTDTQYF
17	TRBJ2-5	TRBV20-1	CSAPGRGGRQLQETQYF
15	TRBJ2-4	TRBV12-3/TRBV12-4	CASSQTGLAKNIQYF
12	TRBJ1-2	TRBV5-5	CASSTGDYGYTF
17	TRBJ1-3	TRBV3-1	CASSQGPQRYSGNTIYF
14	TRBJ2-7	TRBV6-5	CASSYPGPETEQYF
16	TRBJ2-3	TRBV5-1	CASGRLAGGQEDTQYF
16	TRBJ2-3	TRBV27	CASSPRPGGSRDTQYF
12	TRBJ2-7	TRBV5-6	CASSYGPYGEYF
16	TRBJ2-1	TRBV6-5	CASSYSASGGADEQFF
16	TRBJ2-7	TRBV10-3	CAISSGLAGESYEQYF
12	TRBJ2-3	TRBV29-1	CSHSGGVDTQYF
16	TRBJ2-2	TRBV9	CASSTSRDTNTGELFF
17	TRBJ2-7	TRBV12-3/TRBV12-4	CASTQTSGRARAYEQYF
14	TRBJ2-4	TRBV20-1	CSAREDRAKNIQYF
14	TRBJ2-3	TRBV28	CASSESGRTDTQYF
14	TRBJ2-7	TRBV5-1	CASSLEAPGHEQYF